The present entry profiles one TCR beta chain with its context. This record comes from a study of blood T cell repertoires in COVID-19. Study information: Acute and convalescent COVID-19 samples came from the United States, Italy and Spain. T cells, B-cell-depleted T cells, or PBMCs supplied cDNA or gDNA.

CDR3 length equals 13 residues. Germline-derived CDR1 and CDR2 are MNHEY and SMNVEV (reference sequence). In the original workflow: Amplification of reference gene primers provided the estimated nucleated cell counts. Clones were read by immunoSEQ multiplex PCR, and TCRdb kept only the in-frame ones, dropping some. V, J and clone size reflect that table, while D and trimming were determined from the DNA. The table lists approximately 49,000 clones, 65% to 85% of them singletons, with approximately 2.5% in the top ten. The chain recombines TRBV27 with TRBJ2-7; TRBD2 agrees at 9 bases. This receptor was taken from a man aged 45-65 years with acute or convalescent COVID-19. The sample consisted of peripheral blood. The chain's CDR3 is CFCLAGKNYEQYF. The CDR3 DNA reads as TGTTTCTGTCTAGCGGGAAAAAATTACGAGCAGTACTTC.